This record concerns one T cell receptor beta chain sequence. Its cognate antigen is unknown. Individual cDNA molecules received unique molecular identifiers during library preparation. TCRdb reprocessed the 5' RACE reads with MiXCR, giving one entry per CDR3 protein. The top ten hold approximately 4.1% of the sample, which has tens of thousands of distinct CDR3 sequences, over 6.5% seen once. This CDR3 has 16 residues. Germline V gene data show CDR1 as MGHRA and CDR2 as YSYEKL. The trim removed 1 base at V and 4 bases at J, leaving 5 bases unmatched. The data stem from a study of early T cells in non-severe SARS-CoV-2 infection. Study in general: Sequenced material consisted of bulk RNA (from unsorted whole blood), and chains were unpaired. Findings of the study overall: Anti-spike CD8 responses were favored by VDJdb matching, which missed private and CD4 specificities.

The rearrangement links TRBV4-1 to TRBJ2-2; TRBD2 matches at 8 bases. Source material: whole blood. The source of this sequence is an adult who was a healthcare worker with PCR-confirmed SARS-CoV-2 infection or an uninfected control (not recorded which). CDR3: CASSQAAGVITGELFF. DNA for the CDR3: TGCGCCAGCAGCCAAGCAGCGGGAGTAATCACCGGGGAGCTGTTTTTT.